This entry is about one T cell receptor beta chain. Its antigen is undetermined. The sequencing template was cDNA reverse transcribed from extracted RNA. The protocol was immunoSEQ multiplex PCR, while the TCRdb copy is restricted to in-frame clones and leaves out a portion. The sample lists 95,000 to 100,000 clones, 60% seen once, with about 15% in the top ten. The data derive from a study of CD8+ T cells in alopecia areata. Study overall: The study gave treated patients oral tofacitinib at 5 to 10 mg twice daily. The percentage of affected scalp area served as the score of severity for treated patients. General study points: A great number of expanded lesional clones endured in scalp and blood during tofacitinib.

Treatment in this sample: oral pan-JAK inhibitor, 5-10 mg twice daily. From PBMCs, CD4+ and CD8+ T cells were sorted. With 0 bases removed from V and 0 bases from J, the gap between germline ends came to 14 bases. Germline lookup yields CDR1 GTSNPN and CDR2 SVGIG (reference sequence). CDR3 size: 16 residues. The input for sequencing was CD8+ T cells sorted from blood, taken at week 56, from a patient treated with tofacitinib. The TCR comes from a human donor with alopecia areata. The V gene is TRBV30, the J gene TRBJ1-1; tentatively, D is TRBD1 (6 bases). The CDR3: CAWSVQRGHMNTEAFF. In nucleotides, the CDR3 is TGTGCCTGGAGTGTACAAAGGGGACACATGAACACTGAAGCTTTCTTT.